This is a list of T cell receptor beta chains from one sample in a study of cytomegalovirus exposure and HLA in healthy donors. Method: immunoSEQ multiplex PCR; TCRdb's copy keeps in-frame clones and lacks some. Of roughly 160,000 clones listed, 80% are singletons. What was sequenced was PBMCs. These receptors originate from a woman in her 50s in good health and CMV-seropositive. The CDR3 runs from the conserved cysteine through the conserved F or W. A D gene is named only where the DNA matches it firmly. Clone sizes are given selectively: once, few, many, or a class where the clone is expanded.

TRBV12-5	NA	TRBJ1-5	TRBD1	CASADGTGGYQPQHF	TGTGCTAGTGCCGATGGGACAGGGGGTTATCAGCCCCAGCATTTT
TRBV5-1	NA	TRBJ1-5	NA	CASSAGTESNQPQHF	TGCGCCAGCAGCGCGGGGACGGAGAGCAATCAGCCCCAGCATTTT
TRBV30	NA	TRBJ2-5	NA	CAWSGVRGFQETQYF	TGTGCCTGGAGTGGTGTCAGGGGCTTCCAAGAGACCCAGTACTTC
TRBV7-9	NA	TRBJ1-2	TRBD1	CASSPRQGGYGYTF	TGTGCCAGCAGCCCCCGACAGGGGGGGTATGGCTACACCTTC
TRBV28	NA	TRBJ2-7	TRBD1	CASSLLGTGIYEQYF	TGTGCCAGCAGTTTGTTAGGGACAGGGATCTACGAGCAGTACTTC
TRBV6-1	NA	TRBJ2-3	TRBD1	CASSVFLGTGGYTDTQYF	TGTGCCAGCAGTGTCTTCCTCGGGACAGGGGGTTACACAGATACGCAGTATTTT
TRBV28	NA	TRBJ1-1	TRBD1	CASSIYRGLPGTEAFF	TGTGCCAGCAGTATTTACAGGGGCCTCCCGGGCACTGAAGCTTTCTTT
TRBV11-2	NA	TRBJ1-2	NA	CASSPQGLNVGYTF	TGTGCCAGCAGCCCCCAGGGCCTGAACGTCGGCTACACCTTC
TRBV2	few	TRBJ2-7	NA	CASSESVGSSYEQYF	TGTGCCAGCAGTGAGAGCGTCGGGAGCTCCTACGAGCAGTACTTC
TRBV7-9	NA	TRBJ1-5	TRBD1	CASSQGAQPQHF	TGTGCCAGCAGCCAGGGGGCGCAGCCCCAGCATTTT
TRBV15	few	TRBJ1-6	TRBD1	CATSRGGQGAANSPLHF	TGTGCCACCAGCAGAGGGGGACAGGGGGCGGCGAATTCACCCCTCCACTTT
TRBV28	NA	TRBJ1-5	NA	CASSLSFRQPQHF	TGTGCCAGCAGTTTAAGCTTTAGACAGCCCCAGCATTTT
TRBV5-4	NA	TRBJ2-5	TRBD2	CASSLATSGSLETQYF	TGTGCCAGCAGCTTGGCTACTAGCGGGAGTCTAGAGACCCAGTACTTC
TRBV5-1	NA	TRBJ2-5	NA	CASSLVRDKETQYF	TGCGCCAGCAGCTTGGTACGCGACAAAGAGACCCAGTACTTC
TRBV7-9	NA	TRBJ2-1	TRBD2	CASSLRRGLAGEDEQFF	TGTGCCAGCAGCCTACGCCGAGGACTAGCGGGGGAGGATGAGCAGTTCTTC
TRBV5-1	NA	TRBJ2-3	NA	CASSPTTDTQYF	TGCGCCAGCAGCCCGACAACGGATACGCAGTATTTT
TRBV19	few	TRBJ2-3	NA	CASRSTGPDTQYF	TGTGCCAGTAGAAGTACAGGGCCGGATACGCAGTATTTT
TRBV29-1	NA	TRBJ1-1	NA	CSVSRVNTEAFF	TGCAGCGTTAGCAGGGTGAACACTGAAGCTTTCTTT
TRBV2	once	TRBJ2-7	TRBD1	CASLRDRGLYEQYF	TGTGCCAGTCTGAGGGACAGGGGACTGTACGAGCAGTACTTC
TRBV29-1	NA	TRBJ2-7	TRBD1	CSVLRDRGSYEQYF	TGCAGCGTCCTCCGGGACAGGGGTTCCTACGAGCAGTACTTC
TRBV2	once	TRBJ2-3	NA	CASSLRRERGDTQYF	TGTGCCAGCAGTCTCAGGAGGGAACGGGGGGATACGCAGTATTTT
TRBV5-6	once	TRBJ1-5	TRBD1	CASSSRDRGNQPQHF	TGTGCCAGCAGCTCCCGGGACAGAGGCAATCAGCCCCAGCATTTT
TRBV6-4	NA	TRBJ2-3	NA	CASSATGYLSTDTQYF	TGTGCCAGCAGTGCAACAGGATATTTGAGCACAGATACGCAGTATTTT
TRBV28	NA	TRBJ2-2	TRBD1	CASSPAGTGLSGELFF	TGTGCCAGCAGTCCAGCCGGGACAGGTCTGTCCGGGGAGCTGTTTTTT
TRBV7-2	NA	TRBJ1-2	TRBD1	CASSLASSQGANYGYTF	TGTGCCAGCAGCTTAGCTTCCAGTCAGGGGGCTAACTATGGCTACACCTTC
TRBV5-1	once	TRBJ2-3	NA	CASSLGQGRGDTQYF	TGCGCCAGCAGCTTAGGTCAGGGGCGAGGAGATACGCAGTATTTT
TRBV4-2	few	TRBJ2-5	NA	CASSRSIRGGEETQYF	TGTGCCAGCAGCCGTTCGATCAGGGGCGGAGAAGAGACCCAGTACTTC
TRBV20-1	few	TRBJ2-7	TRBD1	CSVTGRYEQYF	TGCAGTGTGACAGGGCGGTACGAGCAGTACTTC
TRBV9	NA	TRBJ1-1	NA	CASSASSEGLSEAFF	TGTGCCAGCAGCGCCTCCTCGGAGGGGCTCTCTGAAGCTTTCTTT
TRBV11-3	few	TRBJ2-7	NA	CASSQGVAALSYEQYF	TGTGCCAGCAGCCAGGGGGTAGCGGCCCTATCCTACGAGCAGTACTTC
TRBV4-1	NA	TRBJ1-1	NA	CASSQNLRAFF	TGCGCCAGCAGCCAAAACCTCCGGGCTTTCTTT
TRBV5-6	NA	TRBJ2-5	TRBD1	CASSSGQGLTQYF	TGTGCCAGCAGCTCGGGACAGGGACTGACCCAGTACTTC
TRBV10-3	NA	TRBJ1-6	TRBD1	CAIGQGVADSPLHF	TGTGCCATCGGCCAGGGGGTGGCCGATTCACCCCTCCACTTT
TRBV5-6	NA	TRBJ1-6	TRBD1	CASSDLRDSYNSPLHF	TGTGCCAGCAGCGACCTCCGGGACAGCTATAATTCACCCCTCCACTTT
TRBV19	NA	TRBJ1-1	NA	CASSPGVNTEAFF	TGTGCCAGTTCTCCCGGAGTGAACACTGAAGCTTTCTTT
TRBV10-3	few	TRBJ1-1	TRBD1	CAIRAGQESTEAFF	TGTGCCATCAGAGCGGGACAGGAGTCCACTGAAGCTTTCTTT
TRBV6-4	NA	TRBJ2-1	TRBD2	CASSDSPGGSYNEQFF	TGTGCCAGCAGTGACTCCCCGGGGGGTTCCTACAATGAGCAGTTCTTC
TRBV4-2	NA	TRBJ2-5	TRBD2	CASSFTRGGGALETQYF	TGTGCCAGCAGTTTTACGAGGGGCGGGGGGGCCCTGGAGACCCAGTACTTC
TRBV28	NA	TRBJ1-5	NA	CASSRGGTSNQPQHF	TGTGCCAGCAGTCGGGGGGGAACTAGCAATCAGCCCCAGCATTTT
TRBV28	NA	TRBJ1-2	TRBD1	CASSTGQGFGYTF	TGTGCCAGCAGCACGGGACAGGGATTTGGCTACACCTTC
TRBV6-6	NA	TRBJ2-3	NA	CASSDTRVTDTQYF	TGTGCCAGCAGTGACACTAGGGTCACAGATACGCAGTATTTT
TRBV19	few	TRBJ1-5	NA	CASSIRLVYSNQPQHF	TGTGCCAGTAGTATCCGTCTGGTCTATAGCAATCAGCCCCAGCATTTT
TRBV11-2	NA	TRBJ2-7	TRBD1	CASSPWTGGGHEQYF	TGTGCCAGCAGCCCCTGGACAGGGGGAGGGCACGAGCAGTACTTC
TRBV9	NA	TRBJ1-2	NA	CASSGSGGESYGYTF	TGTGCCAGCAGCGGGTCGGGGGGTGAGAGCTATGGCTACACCTTC
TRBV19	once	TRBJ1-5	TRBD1	CASSQNRGSFSNQPQHF	TGTGCCAGTAGCCAAAACAGGGGAAGCTTTAGCAATCAGCCCCAGCATTTT
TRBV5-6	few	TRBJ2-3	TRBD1	CASSSRDRGGTDTQYF	TGTGCCAGCAGCTCCCGAGACAGGGGAGGAACAGATACGCAGTATTTT
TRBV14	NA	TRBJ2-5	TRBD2	CASSQLGLAQETQYF	TGTGCCAGCAGCCAACTGGGACTAGCGCAAGAGACCCAGTACTTC
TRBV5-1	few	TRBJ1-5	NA	CASRLSGNQPQHF	TGCGCCAGCAGACTGTCCGGTAATCAGCCCCAGCATTTT
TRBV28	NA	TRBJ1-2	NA	CASSLSPGLGYGYTF	TGTGCCAGCAGTTTGTCCCCAGGGCTGGGCTATGGCTACACCTTC
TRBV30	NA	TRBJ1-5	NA	CAWSAQTVGNQPQHF	TGTGCCTGGAGTGCACAGACGGTAGGCAATCAGCCCCAGCATTTT
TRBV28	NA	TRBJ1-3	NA	CASSQISGNTIYF	TGTGCCAGCAGTCAGATTTCTGGAAACACCATATATTTT